The source of this TCR beta chain is a study of multiple sclerosis patients with progressive multifocal leukoencephalopathy. Points on this clone: Its antigen is currently unknown.

Time point meaning: roughly 6 months of natalizumab therapy. At 6 months of natalizumab came T1, and at 12 months came T2. Trimming removed 7 bases at V and 0 bases at J, with 13 bases between. The germline gives CDR1 SGHVS, CDR2 FNYEAQ. This CDR3 has 15 amino acids. Points from the study as a whole: Less diverse TRB repertoires were suggested in most PML patients. PML-onset expanded TRB clones were detectable before and during natalizumab therapy.

Each PCR contained spiked synthetic TR CDR3 controls spanning every V-J pairing. Clones were read by immunoSEQ multiplex PCR, and TCRdb kept only the in-frame ones, dropping some. The table records tens of thousands of clones, roughly 89% of them present only once. The TCR originated in a human donor with multiple sclerosis. The sample in question was PBMCs, obtained from a patient treated with natalizumab. The chain links TRBV7-6 to TRBJ2-1; a possible D gene is TRBD2 (6 bases). The CDR3 bases are TGTGCCAGCAACGTAGCGGTGAGCTCCTACAATGAGCAGTTCTTC. Its protein product is CASNVAVSSYNEQFF. The whole variable domain, filled in from reference TRBV7-6 and TRBJ2-1, reads GAGVSQSPRYKVTKRGQDVALRCDPISGHVSLYWYRQALGQGPEFLTYFNYEAQQDKSGLPNDRFSAERPEGSISTLTIQRTEQRDSAMYRCASNVAVSSYNEQFFGPGTRLTVL.